This T cell receptor beta chain was sequenced in a study of CD8 T cells in ankylosing spondylitis. CDR1 LNHDA and CDR2 SQIVND come from the germline V gene (reference sequence). Trimming took 3 bases from V and 4 from J, leaving 15 bases between them. This CDR3 spans 15 amino acids. Whole-study findings and limits: A motif of 7 to 9 highly homologous TCR beta variants was seen as apparently characteristic of ankylosing spondylitis blood. Clones linked to disease were reported to show significant enrichment in matched ankylosing spondylitis synovial fluid.

TCRdb re-analysed the 5' RACE reads in MiXCR, keeping a single row per CDR3 protein. The sample includes fewer than 750,000 distinct CDR3 sequences, 19% of them seen just once. Points on this clonotype: Its specificity is not known.

V usage is TRBV19 and J usage is TRBJ2-5; a weak D match, TRBD1 (5 bases). Specimen: blood, either unsorted or a sorted T cell fraction (not recorded which). The clonotype comes from a male donor with ankylosing spondylitis. The CDR3 sequence: CASSMGQPVGETQYF. CDR3 bases: TGTGCCAGTAGTATGGGGCAGCCAGTGGGAGAGACCCAGTACTTC.